This passage covers 10 T cell receptor beta chains from one sample sequenced in a study of T cell changes during pregnancy in multiple sclerosis (dated by TCRdb to about 2019). The method behind the library was the immunoSEQ multiplex PCR assay. Sourced from immuneACCESS, this table was stored by TCRdb with only in-frame sequences that have V and J called. A share of the clones is absent; for the studies checked, an unresolved V gene accounts for under half, and the remainder has no known explanation. This sample lists under 95,000 clones; over 85% were detected once. The ten largest make up about 0.99% of the sample. The specimen was peripheral blood, collected in the second trimester of pregnancy. The receptors stem from a female donor in good health, enrolled as a control in a pregnancy study.

The chain is built from TRBV18 and TRBJ2-1; D is possibly TRBD1 (5 bases). The germline gives CDR1 KGHSH, CDR2 LQKENI. There are 17 residues in the CDR3. Trimming shortened V by 3 bases and J by 0 bases, and 15 bases separated the two germline ends. Written as DNA, the CDR3 is TGTGCCAGCTCACCTAGGGGCTCTGTTCGCTCCTACAATGAGCAGTTCTTC. This encodes CASSPRGSVRSYNEQFF.

In this sample, this clone turned up once. J is TRBJ2-1 and V is TRBV6-1, with 10 bases matching TRBD2. CDR3 length equals 19 residues. Germline-derived CDR1 and CDR2 are MNHNS and SASEGT. After removal of 2 bases from V and 3 bases from J, the junction contained 13 bases not matched to a gene. CDR3 in DNA: TGTGCCAGCAGTGAAATTCCCGGTAGCGGGAGGTCTTACTACAATGAGCAGTTCTTC. Its translation is CASSEIPGSGRSYYNEQFF.

The rearrangement uses TRBV19 and TRBJ2-7, with 11 nucleotides matching TRBD2. The V segment lost 5 bases and the J segment 2 bases; nucleotides outside the gene matches: 14. The CDR3 runs to 18 residues. The germline V gene encodes CDR1 LNHDA and CDR2 SQIVND (reference sequence). CDR3 in DNA: TGTGCCAGTAGTTCCACCTCCGGGACTAGCGGTATGCCCTACGAGCAGTACTTC. It specifies CASSSTSGTSGMPYEQYF.

V is TRBV11-1 and J is TRBJ1-1; 7 bases match TRBD1. Trimming at V came to 5 bases and at J to 3 bases, leaving 6 bases not matched to a gene. The CDR3 loop spans 14 amino acids. Germline V CDR1 and CDR2: SGHAT, FQDESV (reference sequence). The DNA for the CDR3 is TGTGCCAGCAGCCCGCGGGACAGATACACTGAAGCTTTCTTT. As protein: CASSPRDRYTEAFF. The full variable domain, in which reference TRBV11-1 and TRBJ1-1 provide the parts outside the CDR3, is EAEVAQSPRYKITEKSQAVAFWCDPISGHATLYWYRQILGQGPELLVQFQDESVVDDSQLPKDRFSAERLKGVDSTLKIQPAELGDSAMYLCASSPRDRYTEAFFGQGTRLTVV.

CDR3 in amino acids: CASSSTGLSSYNEQFF. As DNA, the CDR3 is TGCGCCAGCAGCTCGACAGGTCTGAGCTCCTACAATGAGCAGTTCTTC. The V call is TRBV5-1, the J call TRBJ2-1; D may be TRBD1 (6 bases). Trimming cost V 3 bases and J 0 bases, with 13 bases left between them. This CDR3 comprises 16 residues. CDR1 and CDR2 (germline): SGHRS, YFSETQ.

This clone appeared a single time. The chain employs TRBV29-1 and TRBJ2-7; 10 bases line up with TRBD1. This CDR3 contains 12 residues. Germline V gives CDR1 SQVTM, CDR2 ANQGSEA. Trimming cost V 7 bases and J 3 bases; bases outside gene matches: 3. The CDR3 sequence: CSGRTGGYEQYF. As DNA, the CDR3 is TGCAGCGGAAGGACAGGGGGCTACGAGCAGTACTTC.

This chain connects TRBV2 to TRBJ2-1; possibly TRBD2 for D (6 bases). The CDR3 loop spans 14 amino acids. Germline-derived CDR1 and CDR2 are SNHLY and FYNNEI. With 4 bases removed from V and 7 bases from J, the gap between germline ends came to 14 bases. For the CDR3, the DNA is TGTGCCAGCAGTGTTAGCGGCTTTCGGAATGAGCAGTTCTTC. This codes for CASSVSGFRNEQFF. Looking up the rest from reference TRBV2 and TRBJ2-1 gives the full variable domain: EPEVTQTPSHQVTQMGQEVILRCVPISNHLYFYWYRQILGQKVEFLVSFYNNEISEKSEIFDDQFSVERPDGSNFTLKIRSTKLEDSAMYFCASSVSGFRNEQFFGPGTRLTVL.

This clone appeared once. The chain couples TRBV19 to TRBJ1-5; tentative D call: TRBD1 (6 bases). The CDR3 spans 15 residues. Trimming shortened V by 3 bases and J by 5 bases, and 14 bases separated the two germline ends. The germline V gene encodes CDR1 LNHDA and CDR2 SQIVND (reference sequence). The CDR3 is CASSMVSGAYQPQHF. DNA of the CDR3: TGTGCCAGTAGTATGGTTTCAGGGGCCTATCAGCCCCAGCATTTT.

The rearrangement joins TRBV5-1 to TRBJ1-2, with D unresolved. Trimming pared 1 base from V and 0 bases from J, leaving 7 bases between. This CDR3 spans 14 amino acids. The V gene's germline CDR1 is SGHRS and CDR2 YFSETQ. DNA of the CDR3: TGCGCCAGCAGCTTGAGTACAGCTAACTATGGCTACACCTTC. This translates into CASSLSTANYGYTF.

The chain is built from TRBV18 and TRBJ2-3, with unresolved D. This CDR3 is 14 amino acids long. CDR1 and CDR2 from the germline V gene are KGHSH and LQKENI. V lost 1 base, J lost 0 bases, and 5 bases lay in between. CDR3 in amino acids: CASSPLTSTDTQYF. The CDR3, as DNA: TGTGCCAGCTCACCACTCACTAGCACAGATACGCAGTATTTT.